This TCR beta chain originates from a study of siplizumab effects on memory and regulatory T cells. Study results and caveats: Naive T cells appeared more diverse than memory cells and seemed to be major alloresponse contributors.

Concerning this clone: Its specificity is unknown.

The CDR3 totals 16 residues. Germline V gives CDR1 SGHRS, CDR2 YFSETQ. Trimming removed 3 bases from V and 0 bases from J; junction bases left unmatched: 6. Measured with immunoSEQ multiplex PCR; TCRdb has only the in-frame clones, and not every one. This sample has roughly 100,000 clones, with more than 85% found just once. The chain links TRBV5-1 to TRBJ2-7, with TRBD2 matching 10 bases. This sequence originates from a human donor in good health. The sample comprised Tregs sorted from blood. This CDR3 reads CASSYLAGEVSYEQYF. Here the CDR3 DNA reads TGCGCCAGCAGCTACCTAGCGGGGGAGGTCTCCTACGAGCAGTACTTC. Combining the CDR3 with reference TRBV5-1 and TRBJ2-7 gives the whole variable domain KAGVTQTPRYLIKTRGQQVTLSCSPISGHRSVSWYQQTPGQGLQFLFEYFSETQRNKGNFPGRFSGRQFSNSRSEMNVSTLELGDSALYLCASSYLAGEVSYEQYFGPGTRLTVT.